These 15 T cell receptor beta chains share one sample of origin, sequenced in a study of monozygotic twins with inflammatory bowel disease. For each CDR3 protein, TCRdb gives one entry from its re-call of the 5' RACE reads, without DNA. The sample holds roughly 150,000 distinct CDR3 sequences. Sequencing input: blood. The receptors shown here come from a human donor with ulcerative colitis or Crohn's disease, or a healthy co-twin of an affected twin (not recorded which).

The rearrangement links TRBV5-6 to TRBJ1-1. Germline-derived CDR1 and CDR2 are SGHDT and YYEEEE. The CDR3 has 14 amino acids. This CDR3 is CASSMDTMNTEAFF. The full variable domain, with the rest looked up from reference TRBV5-6 and TRBJ1-1, is DAGVTQSPTHLIKTRGQQVTLRCSPKSGHDTVSWYQQALGQGPQFIFQYYEEEERQRGNFPDRFSGHQFPNYSSELNVNALLLGDSALYLCASSMDTMNTEAFFGQGTRLTVV.

The V call is TRBV6-5, the J call TRBJ2-7. The germline V gene has CDR1 MNHEY and CDR2 SVGAGI. The CDR3 runs to 11 residues. The CDR3 sequence is CASQRSYEQYF.

The chain has TRBV9 and TRBJ2-5; there is no DNA to check the TCRdb D call of TRBD2. CDR1 and CDR2 from the germline V gene are SGDLS and YYNGEE. CDR3 size: 13 residues. This CDR3 reads CASNKAGGETQYF.

V is TRBV7-6 and J is TRBJ2-1; TCRdb's D call of TRBD2 is untestable without DNA. The CDR3 loop spans 16 amino acids. Germline-derived CDR1 and CDR2 are SGHVS and FNYEAQ. The CDR3 loop is CASSSLSGSSYNEQFF.

V and J are TRBV20-1 and TRBJ2-3. The CDR3 runs to 17 residues. Germline lookup yields CDR1 DFQATT and CDR2 SNEGSKA (reference sequence). The CDR3 loop reads CSAREPSAGLFTDTQYF.

This chain connects TRBV16 to TRBJ2-4; TCRdb returns TRBD1, unconfirmable since there is no DNA. The CDR3 is 14 residues long. Germline assignment: CDR1 KGHSY and CDR2 FQNENV. CDR3 residues: CASSRPGVPNIQYF.

CDR3 protein: CASSLGPPAYRGMGQPQHF. This chain uses TRBV11-2 with TRBJ1-5. The germline gives CDR1 SGHAT, CDR2 FQNNGV. The CDR3 extends over 19 amino acids.

This CDR3 is CSGSDQTEAFF. The V gene is TRBV29-1, the J gene TRBJ1-1. CDR3 size: 11 residues. Germline values: CDR1 SQVTM, CDR2 ANQGSEA.

The chain employs TRBV4-1 and TRBJ2-2; TCRdb returns TRBD1, unconfirmable since there is no DNA. The CDR3 is 18 amino acids. CDR1 and CDR2 (germline): MGHRA, YSYEKL. The CDR3: CASSQPRGQGQRTGELFF.

V and J are TRBV28 and TRBJ1-2; TCRdb picks TRBD1, but there is no DNA to check that call. Germline-derived CDR1 and CDR2 are MDHEN and SYDVKM. The CDR3 has 14 residues. This chain's CDR3 is CASRLGAIGYGYTF.

The CDR3 protein is CASSLGPQTGELFF. The chain employs TRBV12-3 or TRBV12-4 and TRBJ2-2; TCRdb's assignment of TRBD2 cannot be checked, as there is no DNA. This CDR3 is 14 amino acids long.

This rearrangement joins TRBV5-1 to TRBJ1-3. CDR1 and CDR2 from the germline V gene are SGHRS and YFSETQ. The CDR3 runs 16 residues. The CDR3 loop reads CASSATTGTYGNTIYF.

The CDR3 reads CSAYSVGSMFF. The rearrangement uses TRBV20-1 and TRBJ2-1. CDR1 is DFQATT and CDR2 is SNEGSKA in the germline V gene (reference sequence). This CDR3 comprises 11 residues.

V is TRBV10-3 and J is TRBJ2-5; TCRdb's assignment of TRBD2 cannot be checked, as there is no DNA. CDR3 length: 15 amino acids. Germline lookup yields CDR1 ENHRY and CDR2 SYGVKD. CDR3 residues: CAIRETSGRGATQYF.

This chain joins TRBV18 and TRBJ1-4. The CDR3 sequence is 15 residues long. CDR1 and CDR2 (germline): KGHSH, LQKENI. The chain's CDR3 is CASSPLGDVNEKLFF.